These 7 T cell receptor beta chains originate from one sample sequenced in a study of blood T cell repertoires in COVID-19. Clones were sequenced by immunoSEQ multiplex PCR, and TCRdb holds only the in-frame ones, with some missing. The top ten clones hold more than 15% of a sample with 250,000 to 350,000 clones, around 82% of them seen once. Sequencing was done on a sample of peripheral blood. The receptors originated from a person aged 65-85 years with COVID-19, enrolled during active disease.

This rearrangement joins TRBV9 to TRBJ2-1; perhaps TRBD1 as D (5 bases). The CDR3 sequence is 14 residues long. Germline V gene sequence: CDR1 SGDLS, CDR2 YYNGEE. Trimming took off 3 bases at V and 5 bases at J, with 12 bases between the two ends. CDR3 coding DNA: TGTGCCAGCAGCGAACAGGAACCGAACAATGAGCAGTTCTTC. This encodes CASSEQEPNNEQFF.

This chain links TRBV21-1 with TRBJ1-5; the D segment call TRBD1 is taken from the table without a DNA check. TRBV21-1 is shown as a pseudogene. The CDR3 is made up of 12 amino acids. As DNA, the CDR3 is TGTGCCAGCAGGGGACAGGGCCAGCCCCAGCATTTT. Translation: CASRGQGQPQHF.

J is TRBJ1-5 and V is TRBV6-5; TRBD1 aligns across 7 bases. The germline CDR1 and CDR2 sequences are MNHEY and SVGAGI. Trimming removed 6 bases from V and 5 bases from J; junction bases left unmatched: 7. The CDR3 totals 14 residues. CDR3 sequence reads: CASRVPGQYQPQHF. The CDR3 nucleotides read TGTGCCAGCAGGGTCCCGGGACAGTATCAGCCCCAGCATTTT.

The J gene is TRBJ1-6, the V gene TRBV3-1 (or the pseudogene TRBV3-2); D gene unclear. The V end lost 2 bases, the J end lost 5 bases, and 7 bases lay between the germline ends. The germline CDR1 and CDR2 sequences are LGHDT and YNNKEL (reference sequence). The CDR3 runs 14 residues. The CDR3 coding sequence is TGTGCCAGCAGCCAACAACAGAATAATTCACCCCTCCACTTT. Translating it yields CASSQQQNNSPLHF.

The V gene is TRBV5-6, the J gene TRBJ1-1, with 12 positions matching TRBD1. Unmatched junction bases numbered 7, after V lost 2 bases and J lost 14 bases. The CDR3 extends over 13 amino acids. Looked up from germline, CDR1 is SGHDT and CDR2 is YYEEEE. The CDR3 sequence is CASSFGGQGAGFF. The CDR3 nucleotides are TGTGCCAGCAGCTTCGGGGGACAGGGGGCAGGGTTCTTT.

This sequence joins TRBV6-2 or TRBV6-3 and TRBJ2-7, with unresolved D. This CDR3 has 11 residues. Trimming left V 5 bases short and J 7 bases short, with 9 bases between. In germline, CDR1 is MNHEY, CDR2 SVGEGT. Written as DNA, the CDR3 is TGTGCCAGCAGTCGCCTGACAGAGCAGTACTTC. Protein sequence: CASSRLTEQYF.

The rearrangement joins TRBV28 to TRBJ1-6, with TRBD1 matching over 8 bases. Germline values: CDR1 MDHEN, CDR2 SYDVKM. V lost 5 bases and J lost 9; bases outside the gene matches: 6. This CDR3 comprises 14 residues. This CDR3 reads CASSRTGYLSPLHF. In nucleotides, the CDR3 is TGTGCCAGCAGTAGGACAGGGTATCTTTCACCCCTCCACTTT.